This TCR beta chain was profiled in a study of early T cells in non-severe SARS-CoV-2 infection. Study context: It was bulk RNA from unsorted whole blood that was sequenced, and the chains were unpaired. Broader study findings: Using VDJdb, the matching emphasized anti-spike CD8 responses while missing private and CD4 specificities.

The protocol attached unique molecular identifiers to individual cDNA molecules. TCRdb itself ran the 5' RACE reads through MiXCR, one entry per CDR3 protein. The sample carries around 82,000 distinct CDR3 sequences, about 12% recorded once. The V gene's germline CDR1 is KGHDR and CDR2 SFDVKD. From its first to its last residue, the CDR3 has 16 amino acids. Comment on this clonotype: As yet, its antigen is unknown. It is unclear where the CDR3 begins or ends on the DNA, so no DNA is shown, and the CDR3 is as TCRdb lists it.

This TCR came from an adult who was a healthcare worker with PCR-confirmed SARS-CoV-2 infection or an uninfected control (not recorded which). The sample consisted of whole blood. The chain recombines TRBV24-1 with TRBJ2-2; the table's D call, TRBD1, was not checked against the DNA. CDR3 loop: CATATPEPLAPGSCFF.